The following is a T cell receptor beta chain sequence with its context. Its antigen remains unidentified. This entry is derived from a study of cytomegalovirus exposure and HLA in healthy donors. The PCR employed 60 Vbeta primers together with 13 Jbeta primers. Repertoires were generated with immunoSEQ multiplex PCR, while TCRdb's copy carries only in-frame clones and drops some. The table has fewer than 200,000 clones, roughly 84% seen once. Notes on the study in general: Donors were assumed by presence/absence analyses to have roughly uniform sequencing depth. The authors enumerated over 150 TCR beta chains as linked to cytomegalovirus. A later analysis showed TCR association rates differing by HLA locus, peaking at DRB1 and lowest at HLA-C. Trimming of TCR beta V- and J-genes showed a link, identified in a later analysis, to a missense DCLRE1C variant.

The TCR originated in a male donor in good health and CMV-seronegative. Sequences were obtained from PBMCs.

The CDR3, as DNA: TGCAGCGTCCGGTTCGGGGACAGGGTGTACGAGCAGTACTTC. As protein: CSVRFGDRVYEQYF. V usage is TRBV29-1 and J usage is TRBJ2-7, with 9 bases lining up with TRBD1. This CDR3 region has 14 residues. Germline V gene lookup returns CDR1 SQVTM and CDR2 ANQGSEA. J gave up 4 bases and V 6 bases, and 10 bases lay outside the gene matches.